These 27 T cell receptor beta chains share one sample of origin, sequenced in a study of T cells after posttransplantation cyclophosphamide. Generated by immunoSEQ multiplex PCR, the TCRdb table keeps only in-frame clones and is missing some. Among around 22,000 clones, around 92% were seen once, and the ten largest hold 8.2%. Methotrexate plus calcineurin inhibitor accompanied controls' myeloablative marrow transplants; sampling was 1 year later. The sample in question was PBMCs, obtained after an allogeneic stem cell transplant with a calcineurin inhibitor and methotrexate. All receptors derive from a female patient aged 50 to 65 who received an allogeneic stem cell transplant from an unrelated donor, was CMV-positive, and had chronic GVHD only. Some T cells may be graft donor cells.

The rearrangement links TRBV5-1 to TRBJ2-5; perhaps TRBD2 as D (5 bases). V was pared by 0 bases and J by 1 base, with 7 bases between. CDR3 size: 14 residues. CDR1 SGHRS and CDR2 YFSETQ come from the germline V gene. CDR3 region: CASSLVGSQETQYF. CDR3 bases: TGCGCCAGCAGCTTGGTGGGGAGCCAAGAGACCCAGTACTTC. Looking up the rest from reference TRBV5-1 and TRBJ2-5 gives the full variable domain: KAGVTQTPRYLIKTRGQQVTLSCSPISGHRSVSWYQQTPGQGLQFLFEYFSETQRNKGNFPGRFSGRQFSNSRSEMNVSTLELGDSALYLCASSLVGSQETQYFGPGTRLLVL.

The chain links TRBV2 to TRBJ1-1; 10 positions match TRBD1. Trimming cost V 3 bases and J 5 bases; bases outside gene matches: 0. The CDR3 runs to 13 residues. Per the germline V gene, CDR1 is SNHLY and CDR2 is FYNNEI. The CDR3 DNA reads as TGTGCCAGCAGTGAGGGACAGGGGACTGAAGCTTTCTTT. This encodes CASSEGQGTEAFF.

This clone appeared a single time. The chain is built from TRBV6-1 and TRBJ2-5, with 7 nucleotides matching TRBD2. The J call may not be correct, given that the DNA end is closer to TRBJ2-7. The CDR3 is 15 residues long. The germline gives CDR1 MNHNS, CDR2 SASEGT. In nucleotides, the CDR3 is TGTGCCAGCAGAGAAAGGCAGGGAGGGAACTACGAGCAGTACTTC. Its translation is CASRERQGGNYEQYF.

This clone was detected only a few times. The CDR3 spells CASSQTLGPSYEQYF. The CDR3 DNA reads as TGTGCCAGCAGTCAAACTTTGGGGCCCTCCTACGAGCAGTACTTC. The chain employs TRBV6-4 and TRBJ2-7; a weak D match, TRBD1 (5 bases). Germline CDR1 reads MRHNA; CDR2 reads SNTAGT. There are 15 residues in the CDR3. The V and J ends lost 5 bases and 0 bases respectively, with 14 bases between them.

This chain links TRBV5-1 with TRBJ2-3; 9 bases line up with TRBD1. V shed 4 bases and J 4 bases; nucleotides not matched to a gene: 7. The CDR3 runs 15 residues. The germline V gene encodes CDR1 SGHRS and CDR2 YFSETQ. CDR3 sequence (DNA): TGCGCCAGCAGCCCCGGGACAGGGAGTCCAGATACGCAGTATTTT. It specifies CASSPGTGSPDTQYF.

The chain links TRBV10-3 to TRBJ2-7, with 9 nucleotides matching TRBD1. With 6 bases clipped from V and 5 bases from J, the junction kept 5 bases outside the gene matches. This CDR3 spans 13 amino acids. Germline V gene lookup returns CDR1 ENHRY and CDR2 SYGVKD. As DNA, the CDR3 is TGTGCCATCAGACGGACAGGGGAGGACGAGCAGTACTTC. Translating gives CAIRRTGEDEQYF.

V is TRBV9 and J is TRBJ1-3, with 7 bases that match TRBD1. CDR3 length equals 17 residues. Germline V gene data show CDR1 as SGDLS and CDR2 as YYNGEE. V lost 2 bases and J lost 1; bases outside the gene matches: 9. CDR3 sequence: CASSVSMGQPSGNTIYF. CDR3 DNA: TGTGCCAGCAGCGTCTCGATGGGACAGCCGTCTGGAAACACCATATATTTT.

This chain links TRBV6-5 with TRBJ2-7; D not certain. The CDR3 runs 13 residues. Germline V gene data show CDR1 as MNHEY and CDR2 as SVGAGI. V was cut by 0 bases and J by 2 bases, with 5 bases left in between. The CDR3 loop reads CASSYSRAYEQYF. The CDR3 coding sequence is TGTGCCAGCAGTTACTCGAGAGCCTACGAGCAGTACTTC.

This chain joins TRBV19 and TRBJ1-1; D uncertain. There are 13 residues in the CDR3. Trimming cost V 4 bases and J 0 bases, with 6 bases left between them. The germline CDR1 and CDR2 sequences are LNHDA and SQIVND (reference sequence). The CDR3 is CASSNQVNTEAFF. CDR3 sequence (DNA): TGTGCCAGTAGTAATCAGGTGAACACTGAAGCTTTCTTT.

This clone was found once. The rearrangement joins TRBV4-3 to TRBJ1-4; weak D call: TRBD1 (5 bases). Germline CDR1 and CDR2: LGHNA and YSLEER. The CDR3 extends over 17 amino acids. Trimming took 0 bases from V and 4 from J, leaving 15 bases between them. The CDR3: CASSQEQVGGGNEKLFF. The CDR3 DNA reads TGCGCCAGCAGCCAAGAGCAGGTGGGGGGGGGTAATGAAAAACTGTTTTTT.

This rearrangement joins TRBV13 to TRBJ1-1; 11 bases agree with TRBD1. The CDR3 covers 14 residues. The ends lost 2 bases at V and 11 bases at J; junction bases unmatched: 7. Germline-derived CDR1 and CDR2 are PRHDT and FYEKMQ (reference sequence). Here the CDR3 reads CASSLRTGGAGAFF. DNA for the CDR3: TGTGCCAGCAGCTTAAGGACAGGGGGCGCCGGGGCTTTCTTT. Full variable domain (rest looked up from reference TRBV13 and TRBJ1-1): AAGVIQSPRHLIKEKRETATLKCYPIPRHDTVYWYQQGPGQDPQFLISFYEKMQSDKGSIPDRFSAQQFSDYHSELNMSSLELGDSALYFCASSLRTGGAGAFFGQGTRLTVV.

The rearrangement links TRBV2 to TRBJ1-1; TRBD1 matches 8 bases. With V trimmed by 3 bases and J by 1 base, 4 bases remained unmatched. The CDR3 totals 15 residues. Germline CDR1 reads SNHLY; CDR2 reads FYNNEI. In DNA, the CDR3 is TGTGCCAGCAGTGACCCGACAGGGGAGAACACTGAAGCTTTCTTT. It encodes CASSDPTGENTEAFF.

This chain connects TRBV7-3 to TRBJ2-3; TRBD1 might be the D (6 bases). This CDR3 spans 15 amino acids. V lost 5 bases, J lost 0 bases, and 12 bases lay in between. Germline values: CDR1 SGHTA, CDR2 FQGTGA. CDR3 coding DNA: TGTGCCAGCAGCCCAACAGGGATTAGCACAGATACGCAGTATTTT. Translation gives CASSPTGISTDTQYF.

The rearrangement uses TRBV28 and TRBJ1-3, with no clear D. Trimming stripped 6 bases from V and 0 bases from J, with 12 bases between. Germline lookup yields CDR1 MDHEN and CDR2 SYDVKM. The CDR3 length is 15 residues. CDR3 DNA sequence: TGTGCCAGCAGATCAACAGCCTACTCTGGAAACACCATATATTTT. Translation gives CASRSTAYSGNTIYF.

Only one count was recorded for this clone. The sample holds other DNA sequences that translate to the same CDR3. V and J are TRBV28 and TRBJ2-3; 11 bases are shared with TRBD2. Germline V CDR1 and CDR2: MDHEN, SYDVKM. V dropped 6 bases and J dropped 15; count of bases not matched to a gene: 8. The CDR3 is 12 amino acids. The CDR3 region is CASSLLAGVGYF. CDR3 nucleotide sequence: TGTGCCAGCAGCTTACTAGCGGGAGTTGGATATTTT.

The V gene is TRBV5-4, the J gene TRBJ2-1; 8 bases agree with TRBD2. The CDR3 length is 15 residues. Germline V lookup: CDR1 SGHNT, CDR2 YYREEE (reference sequence). J gave up 6 bases and V 0 bases, and 5 bases lay outside the gene matches. In nucleotides, the CDR3 is TGTGCCAGCAGCTTGGTCGGGAGGGCCCTCAATGAGCAGTTCTTC. The encoded protein is CASSLVGRALNEQFF.

The CDR3 here is CASSVAGTSVRGELFF. For the CDR3, the DNA is TGTGCCAGCAGCGTAGCTGGGACTAGCGTGAGGGGGGAGCTGTTTTTT. This chain joins TRBV9 and TRBJ2-2; the match to TRBD2 covers 10 bases. With V trimmed by 0 bases and J by 8 bases, 7 bases remained unmatched. Per the germline V gene, CDR1 is SGDLS and CDR2 is YYNGEE. The CDR3 is 16 amino acids. The whole variable domain, remainder taken from reference TRBV9 and TRBJ2-2, is DSGVTQTPKHLITATGQRVTLRCSPRSGDLSVYWYQQSLDQGLQFLIQYYNGEERAKGNILERFSAQQFPDLHSELNLSSLELGDSALYFCASSVAGTSVRGELFFGEGSRLTVL.

V usage is TRBV25-1 and J usage is TRBJ1-1, with a tentative D call TRBD1 (6 bases). CDR3 size: 11 residues. Trimming left V 7 bases short and J 5 bases short, with 8 bases between. The germline V gene encodes CDR1 MGHDK and CDR2 SYGVNS. The CDR3 DNA reads TGTGCCAGCACTAGGGGGACTGAAGCTTTCTTT. It codes for CASTRGTEAFF.

The CDR3 DNA sequence: TGTGCCAGCAGCCAAGCCCTAGCGGGAGGATTAAGCTCCTACAATGAGCAGTTCTTC. Encoded protein: CASSQALAGGLSSYNEQFF. The V and J genes are TRBV4-2 and TRBJ2-1, with 11 bases matching TRBD2. The CDR3 is 19 amino acids. V trimming: 1 base; J trimming: 0 bases; junction bases outside the gene matches: 8. Per germline, CDR1 LGHNA and CDR2 YNFKEQ.

The V and J genes are TRBV5-1 and TRBJ2-2; 8 nucleotides agree with TRBD1. V lost 4 bases to trimming and J lost 0 bases; unmatched junction nucleotides: 8. The CDR3 covers 17 residues. Germline assignment: CDR1 SGHRS and CDR2 YFSETQ. In DNA, the CDR3 is TGCGCCAGCAGCCGGGACAGGTTGTTCGCGAACACCGGGGAGCTGTTTTTT. Translating gives CASSRDRLFANTGELFF.

The chain recombines TRBV7-2 with TRBJ2-4, with D possibly TRBD2 on 5 matching bases. The V end lost 1 base, the J end lost 8 bases, and 12 bases lay between the germline ends. This CDR3 comprises 14 residues. Germline CDR1 and CDR2: SGHTA and FQGNSA. CDR3 residues: CASSLVAGGDIQYF. The CDR3 nucleotides are TGTGCCAGCAGCTTAGTGGCGGGTGGTGACATTCAGTACTTC.

The J gene is TRBJ2-1, the V gene TRBV13, with 10 nucleotides matching TRBD2. This CDR3 comprises 16 residues. Germline V CDR1 and CDR2: PRHDT, FYEKMQ (reference sequence). After removal of 6 bases from V and 4 bases from J, the junction contained 9 bases not matched to a gene. CDR3 DNA sequence: TGTGCCAGCAGTGGAGAGCGGGAGGGTCGGTACAATGAGCAGTTCTTC. It yields the protein CASSGEREGRYNEQFF.

This CDR3 is CASTSSGGFYNEQFF. The CDR3 coding sequence is TGTGCCAGTACGTCCTCGGGAGGTTTCTACAATGAGCAGTTCTTC. The chain joins TRBV19 to TRBJ2-1; TRBD2 matches at 7 bases. CDR1 is LNHDA, CDR2 SQIVND, per germline (reference sequence). Trimming took 7 bases from V and 3 from J; bases not matched to a gene: 9. The CDR3 runs 15 residues.

This chain joins TRBV6-5 and TRBJ2-1, with 8 bases matching TRBD2. Germline lookup yields CDR1 MNHEY and CDR2 SVGAGI. The J segment lost 7 bases and the V segment lost 6 bases, leaving 11 bases of the junction unmatched. The CDR3 is made up of 15 amino acids. The chain's CDR3 is CASSTRTSRGNEQFF. CDR3 sequence (DNA): TGTGCCAGCAGCACCAGGACTAGCAGAGGTAATGAGCAGTTCTTC.

V usage is TRBV29-1 and J usage is TRBJ1-2; no firm D call. CDR1 is SQVTM, CDR2 ANQGSEA, per germline. The CDR3 extends over 11 amino acids. V lost 4 bases to trimming and J lost 8 bases, with 11 bases between them. CDR3 sequence (DNA): TGCAGCGTTGTCGTCGGGAACGGCTACACCTTC. It encodes CSVVVGNGYTF.

The CDR3 protein is CATSRDRGYEQYF. DNA of the CDR3: TGTGCCACCAGCAGAGATCGGGGGTACGAGCAGTACTTC. The V gene is TRBV15, the J gene TRBJ2-7, with D possibly matching TRBD2 (6 bases). Trimming removed 0 bases at V and 4 bases at J, with 7 bases between. The CDR3 sequence is 13 residues long. CDR1 is LNHNV, CDR2 YYDKDF, per germline (reference sequence).

This clone occurred once. The V gene is TRBV28, the J gene TRBJ2-7, with D maybe TRBD1 (5 bases). The CDR3 totals 14 residues. The germline CDR1 and CDR2 sequences are MDHEN and SYDVKM. V shed 3 bases and J shed 3 bases, with 12 bases lying between them. The CDR3: CASSLSQGFYEQYF. The DNA for the CDR3 is TGTGCCAGCAGTTTGAGTCAGGGCTTCTACGAGCAGTACTTC.